Below, 32 T cell receptor beta chains from the same sample are listed, as sequenced in a study of shared clonotypes between healthy human individuals. Profiled with immunoSEQ multiplex PCR; TCRdb holds only in-frame clones, not every one. The table has 2 million to 2.5 million clones, almost 96% seen once. The material sequenced was naive CD4+ T cells sorted from blood. Subset: CD45RA+ positively selected. The receptors were gathered from a man aged 18 to 30 in good health.

The CDR3 nucleotides are TGTGCCAGCAGCTTAGTGGGACAGGGGTTTGTTGGCTACACCTTC. The encoded protein is CASSLVGQGFVGYTF. This sequence joins TRBV5-4 and TRBJ1-2; TRBD1 matches at 10 bases. The CDR3 sequence is 15 residues long. Trimming removed 2 bases from V and 7 bases from J; junction bases left unmatched: 8. Germline CDR1 reads SGHNT; CDR2 reads YYREEE (reference sequence).

This chain uses TRBV30 with TRBJ2-4; D is unresolved. Per the germline V gene, CDR1 is GTSNPN and CDR2 is SVGIG (reference sequence). The CDR3 is 14 residues long. Deletions cut 2 bases from V and 2 bases from J, with 10 bases between. This CDR3 is CAWSSSLSKNIQYF. As DNA, the CDR3 is TGTGCCTGGAGTAGTAGTTTGTCCAAAAACATTCAGTACTTC.

Points on this clone: The sample contains more than one DNA sequence encoding this CDR3. The rearrangement joins TRBV18 to TRBJ2-1; 12 bases agree with TRBD2. V lost 1 base to trimming and J lost 7 bases; unmatched junction nucleotides: 2. The CDR3 has 15 amino acids. The germline gives CDR1 KGHSH, CDR2 LQKENI. The CDR3 spells CASSPLLAGGNEQFF. As DNA, the CDR3 is TGTGCCAGCTCACCACTCCTAGCGGGAGGGAATGAGCAGTTCTTC. The full variable domain, rest sourced from reference TRBV18 and TRBJ2-1, is NAGVMQNPRHLVRRRGQEARLRCSPMKGHSHVYWYRQLPEEGLKFMVYLQKENIIDESGMPKERFSAEFPKEGPSILRIQQVVRGDSAAYFCASSPLLAGGNEQFFGPGTRLTVL.

The DNA for the CDR3 is TGTGCCAGTAGTATGAGTTGGACAGATACGCAGTATTTT. This translates into CASSMSWTDTQYF. V gene TRBV19 combines with J gene TRBJ2-3; D remains unclear. Germline CDR1 reads LNHDA; CDR2 reads SQIVND (reference sequence). This CDR3 has 13 amino acids. The ends were cut back, 3 bases at V and 3 bases at J, with 7 bases in the middle.

As for this clone: Other nucleotide sequences in the sample specify the same CDR3. V usage is TRBV5-4 and J usage is TRBJ2-7, with 8 positions matching TRBD2. The CDR3 contains 15 residues. The V segment lost 0 bases and the J segment 6 bases; nucleotides outside the gene matches: 8. Germline CDR1 SGHNT, CDR2 YYREEE (reference sequence). CDR3 sequence (DNA): TGTGCCAGCAGCTTGGGAGGCCTAGCGGGTTCCGAGCAGTACTTC. Translated, it gives CASSLGGLAGSEQYF.

This chain links TRBV21-1 with TRBJ1-2; the DNA was not compared with TRBD1, the D call given in the table. TRBV21-1 is listed as a pseudogene. The CDR3 totals 10 residues. The CDR3 DNA reads TGTGCCAGCAGCAGGCATGGCTACACCTTC. It yields the protein CASSRHGYTF.

The chain uses TRBV11-2 and TRBJ2-2; tentatively, D is TRBD2 (6 bases). CDR1 and CDR2 (germline): SGHAT, FQNNGV. This CDR3 is 16 amino acids long. V was trimmed by 5 bases and J by 4 bases, leaving 17 bases between them. The CDR3 here is CASSPLGSGRTGELFF. The CDR3 DNA follows: TGTGCCAGCAGCCCCCTGGGTAGCGGTCGCACCGGGGAGCTGTTTTTT.

For this clone: Other DNA sequences in the same sample also yield this CDR3. The chain recombines TRBV5-1 with TRBJ2-3; D is uncertain. The CDR3 extends over 15 amino acids. The V and J ends lost 4 bases and 0 bases respectively, with 12 bases between them. The germline gives CDR1 SGHRS, CDR2 YFSETQ. The CDR3 bases are TGCGCCAGCAGCCTGGATGGTTCTAGCACAGATACGCAGTATTTT. Its protein product is CASSLDGSSTDTQYF.

The V and J genes are TRBV2 and TRBJ2-7; D gene unclear. Germline assignment: CDR1 SNHLY and CDR2 FYNNEI. V was shortened by 5 bases and J by 12 bases, with 17 bases between the two germline ends. This CDR3 contains 12 residues. CDR3: CASSPDERERYF. CDR3 in DNA: TGTGCCAGCAGTCCTGATGAACGAGAGAGGTACTTC.

The V call is TRBV27, the J call TRBJ2-2; 8 nucleotides line up with TRBD2. The CDR3 spans 14 residues. Trimming at V came to 5 bases and at J to 7 bases, leaving 6 bases not matched to a gene. Germline V gene lookup returns CDR1 MNHEY and CDR2 SMNVEV (reference sequence). The CDR3 loop is CASSTGRAIGELFF. The DNA for the CDR3 is TGTGCCAGCAGTACCGGGAGGGCAATCGGGGAGCTGTTTTTT.

The rearrangement links TRBV7-9 to TRBJ2-7, with D perhaps matching TRBD1 or TRBD2 (6 bases each). The CDR3 is 14 residues long. Looked up from germline, CDR1 is SEHNR and CDR2 is FQNEAQ (reference sequence). Trimming removed 1 base at V and 3 bases at J, with 10 bases between. The CDR3 nucleotides are TGTGCCAGCAGCTTAGAGGGGGGAATCTACGAGCAGTACTTC. Residues: CASSLEGGIYEQYF. Combining the CDR3 with reference TRBV7-9 and TRBJ2-7 gives the whole variable domain DTGVSQNPRHKITKRGQNVTFRCDPISEHNRLYWYRQTLGQGPEFLTYFQNEAQLEKSRLLSDRFSAERPKGSFSTLEIQRTEQGDSAMYLCASSLEGGIYEQYFGPGTRLTVT.

The sample holds one count of this clone. The CDR3 DNA sequence: TGCGCCAGCAGCGCTAGCAGGGGGCGTTACTACGAGCAGTACTTC. Its translation is CASSASRGRYYEQYF. This chain uses TRBV5-1 with TRBJ2-7, with 8 bases identical to TRBD1. Per the germline V gene, CDR1 is SGHRS and CDR2 is YFSETQ. The CDR3 runs 15 residues. V lost 4 bases and J lost 3; bases outside the gene matches: 9.

The chain uses TRBV5-4 and TRBJ1-4, with D perhaps TRBD1 (5 bases). Germline loops: CDR1 SGHNT, CDR2 YYREEE (reference sequence). The CDR3 is 15 residues long. The V gene lost 2 bases and the J gene lost 4 bases, with 12 bases spanning the gap. CDR3 sequence: CASSFGGTGNEKLFF. In DNA, the CDR3 is TGTGCCAGCAGCTTCGGGGGAACGGGTAATGAAAAACTGTTTTTT.

The chain carries TRBV5-1 and TRBJ2-7, with 9 bases that match TRBD2. The junction had 3 bases not matched to a gene; V was cut back by 0 bases and J by 2 bases. CDR3 size: 15 residues. The germline gives CDR1 SGHRS, CDR2 YFSETQ. CDR3 DNA sequence: TGCGCCAGCAGCTTGGCTCTAGCGGGGACCTACGAGCAGTACTTC. This sequence encodes CASSLALAGTYEQYF.

In this sample, this clone turned up once. The V call is TRBV27, the J call TRBJ1-2; TRBD1 aligns across 11 bases. The CDR3 runs to 15 residues. V lost 1 base to trimming and J lost 4 bases; unmatched junction nucleotides: 2. CDR1 and CDR2 (germline): MNHEY, SMNVEV (reference sequence). The CDR3 coding sequence is TGTGCCAGCAGTTTATACGGACAGGGGGCCTATGGCTACACCTTC. Amino acid sequence: CASSLYGQGAYGYTF.

Comment on this clone: Other nucleotide sequences from this sample produce the same CDR3. This sequence joins TRBV5-1 and TRBJ2-5; 7 bases agree with TRBD2. Germline V CDR1 and CDR2: SGHRS, YFSETQ. The CDR3 contains 14 residues. V was pared by 1 base and J by 2 bases, with 2 bases of the junction left unmatched. In nucleotides, the CDR3 is TGCGCCAGCAGCTTGTCCGGGGGGCAAGAGACCCAGTACTTC. This encodes CASSLSGGQETQYF. Using reference TRBV5-1 and TRBJ2-5 for the parts outside the CDR3, the full variable domain is KAGVTQTPRYLIKTRGQQVTLSCSPISGHRSVSWYQQTPGQGLQFLFEYFSETQRNKGNFPGRFSGRQFSNSRSEMNVSTLELGDSALYLCASSLSGGQETQYFGPGTRLLVL.

The rearrangement joins TRBV19 to TRBJ1-1, with D uncertain. Trimming shortened V by 7 bases and J by 1 base, and 13 bases separated the two germline ends. The CDR3 runs to 14 residues. Germline V gene sequence: CDR1 LNHDA, CDR2 SQIVND (reference sequence). The CDR3 loop is CASTIGEGNTEAFF. The CDR3 DNA reads TGTGCCAGTACCATCGGTGAGGGGAACACTGAAGCTTTCTTT.

The chain employs TRBV5-1 and TRBJ1-2, with D perhaps matching TRBD1 (5 bases). This CDR3 contains 16 residues. From germline, CDR1 is SGHRS and CDR2 YFSETQ. V lost 0 bases, J lost 0 bases, and 12 bases lay in between. Here the CDR3 reads CASSLASGTANYGYTF. CDR3 coding DNA: TGCGCCAGCAGCTTGGCAAGTGGGACGGCTAACTATGGCTACACCTTC.

On this clone: Other DNA sequences in the sample encode the same CDR3. The CDR3 nucleotides read TGTGCCAGCAGCTTTTCGGATACGCAGTATTTT. This codes for CASSFSDTQYF. The J gene is TRBJ2-3, the V gene TRBV7-9; D call uncertain. The V end was cut by 3 bases, the J end by 6 bases, with 4 bases between. The length of the CDR3 is 11 residues. CDR1 SEHNR and CDR2 FQNEAQ come from the germline V gene (reference sequence).

The genes are TRBV5-6 and TRBJ2-1; 9 nucleotides match TRBD1. The trim removed 4 bases at V and 5 bases at J, leaving 10 bases unmatched. Germline V gene lookup returns CDR1 SGHDT and CDR2 YYEEEE. The CDR3 runs to 16 residues. CDR3 protein: CASSRRGQGAHNEQFF. The CDR3, as DNA: TGTGCCAGCAGCCGCAGGGGACAGGGTGCCCACAATGAGCAGTTCTTC.

In its sample, this clone was seen once. The chain has TRBV18 and TRBJ2-5; 10 nucleotides align to TRBD1. Germline-derived CDR1 and CDR2 are KGHSH and LQKENI. CDR3 length: 17 amino acids. J was trimmed by 2 bases and V by 2 bases; bases with no gene match: 8. The CDR3 spells CASSPDRQGARQETQYF. The CDR3, as DNA: TGTGCCAGCTCACCAGATCGACAGGGGGCAAGGCAAGAGACCCAGTACTTC.

This clone was observed a single time. The chain joins TRBV30 to TRBJ1-3; D gene ambiguous. Germline CDR1 is GTSNPN and CDR2 is SVGIG (reference sequence). The CDR3 spans 15 residues. The V end was cut by 5 bases, the J end by 0 bases, with 14 bases between. CDR3 loop: CAWDPGESSGNTIYF. CDR3 DNA: TGTGCCTGGGACCCCGGGGAGAGCTCTGGAAACACCATATATTTT. The full variable domain, in which reference TRBV30 and TRBJ1-3 provide the parts outside the CDR3, is SQTIHQWPATLVQPVGSPLSLECTVEGTSNPNLYWYRQAAGRGLQLLFYSVGIGQISSEVPQNLSASRPQDRQFILSSKKLLLSDSGFYLCAWDPGESSGNTIYFGEGSWLTVV.

The sample holds one count of this clone. V is TRBV10-3 and J is TRBJ1-4, with D possibly being TRBD1 (6 bases). Between the trimmed V and J ends, which lost 2 bases and 7 bases, there was a span of 17 bases. The CDR3 spans 16 residues. CDR1 is ENHRY, CDR2 SYGVKD, per germline. The DNA of the CDR3 is TGTGCCATCAGTGAGCTGGCGACAGGTTTGGGTGAAAAACTGTTTTTT. This sequence encodes CAISELATGLGEKLFF.

The chain carries TRBV4-1 and TRBJ2-1; 8 positions match TRBD2. The ends lost 0 bases at V and 3 bases at J; junction bases unmatched: 7. This CDR3 region has 17 residues. CDR1 and CDR2 (germline): MGHRA, YSYEKL. As DNA, the CDR3 is TGCGCCAGCAGCCAAGATCAGGCCAGCGGGAGCTACAATGAGCAGTTCTTC. Protein: CASSQDQASGSYNEQFF.

This clone was detected only a few times. The rearrangement links TRBV28 to TRBJ1-2, with D hard to call. Germline V gives CDR1 MDHEN, CDR2 SYDVKM. This CDR3 has 12 residues. With 5 bases removed from V and 4 bases from J, the gap between germline ends came to 8 bases. The CDR3 DNA sequence: TGTGCCAGCAGTAGGGAGGTCTATGGCTACACCTTC. It translates to CASSREVYGYTF.

V gene TRBV7-2 combines with J gene TRBJ2-3, with 9 bases aligning to TRBD1. V was clipped by 2 bases and J by 0 bases; unmatched bases: 6. CDR1 SGHTA and CDR2 FQGNSA come from the germline V gene. This CDR3 spans 17 amino acids. The CDR3 sequence: CASSLRAGTGSTDTQYF. Written as DNA, the CDR3 is TGTGCCAGCAGCTTAAGGGCCGGGACAGGGAGCACAGATACGCAGTATTTT.

The V gene is TRBV4-1, the J gene TRBJ1-1; D gene uncertain. Germline lookup yields CDR1 MGHRA and CDR2 YSYEKL. The CDR3 contains 13 residues. The V end lost 0 bases, the J end lost 8 bases, and 10 bases lay between the germline ends. The CDR3, as DNA: TGCGCCAGCAGCCAAGACAGAGATCAAGAAGCTTTCTTT. It specifies CASSQDRDQEAFF.

The chain joins TRBV5-1 to TRBJ2-7; 12 bases map to TRBD2. This CDR3 contains 16 residues. In germline, CDR1 is SGHRS, CDR2 YFSETQ. Unmatched junction bases numbered 7, after V lost 2 bases and J lost 4 bases. The CDR3 nucleotides read TGCGCCAGCAGCTTCAGGACTAGCGGGACTCCTTACGAGCAGTACTTC. Its protein is CASSFRTSGTPYEQYF.

The chain uses TRBV11-1 and TRBJ1-1; TRBD1 matches at 9 bases. The CDR3 loop spans 14 amino acids. Germline V lookup: CDR1 SGHAT, CDR2 FQDESV (reference sequence). V was pared by 5 bases and J by 6 bases, with 7 bases of the junction left unmatched. CDR3 loop: CASSPGTGRPEAFF. The CDR3 DNA reads TGTGCCAGCAGCCCCGGGACAGGGCGGCCTGAAGCTTTCTTT.

The rearrangement links TRBV7-9 to TRBJ1-3; D call uncertain. The CDR3 has 16 residues. The germline gives CDR1 SEHNR, CDR2 FQNEAQ (reference sequence). Trimming shortened V by 7 bases and J by 0 bases, and 16 bases separated the two germline ends. CDR3 residues: CASTLIDGTSGNTIYF. The CDR3 nucleotides read TGTGCCAGCACCTTGATCGACGGCACCTCTGGAAACACCATATATTTT.

The chain is built from TRBV2 and TRBJ1-1; 9 bases fit TRBD1. The CDR3 is 14 residues long. The trim removed 8 bases at V and 3 bases at J, leaving 7 bases unmatched. Germline CDR1 and CDR2: SNHLY and FYNNEI. The CDR3 sequence: CASSKQGADTEAFF. CDR3 in DNA: TGTGCCAGCTCGAAACAGGGGGCGGACACTGAAGCTTTCTTT. Supplemented by reference TRBV2 and TRBJ1-1, the full variable domain reads EPEVTQTPSHQVTQMGQEVILRCVPISNHLYFYWYRQILGQKVEFLVSFYNNEISEKSEIFDDQFSVERPDGSNFTLKIRSTKLEDSAMYFCASSKQGADTEAFFGQGTRLTVV.

This clone was counted once. Other DNA variants within this sample encode the same CDR3. The V and J genes are TRBV7-9 and TRBJ2-5; D gene unclear. CDR1 and CDR2 (germline): SEHNR, FQNEAQ (reference sequence). The V end was cut by 1 base, the J end by 2 bases, with 11 bases between. The CDR3 runs 15 residues. The CDR3 DNA reads TGTGCCAGCAGCTTAGGTGCAGTTATACAAGAGACCCAGTACTTC. Translating it yields CASSLGAVIQETQYF.